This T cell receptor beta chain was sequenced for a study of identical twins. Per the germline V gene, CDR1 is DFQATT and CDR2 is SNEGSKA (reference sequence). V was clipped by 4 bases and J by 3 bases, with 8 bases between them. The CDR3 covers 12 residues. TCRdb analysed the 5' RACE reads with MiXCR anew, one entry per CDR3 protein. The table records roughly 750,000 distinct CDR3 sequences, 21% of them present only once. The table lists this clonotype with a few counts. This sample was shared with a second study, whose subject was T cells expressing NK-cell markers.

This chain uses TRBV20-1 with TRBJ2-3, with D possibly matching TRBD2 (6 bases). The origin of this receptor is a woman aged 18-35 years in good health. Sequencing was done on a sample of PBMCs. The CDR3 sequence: CSATLATDTQYF. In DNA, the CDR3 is TGCAGTGCTACACTAGCTACAGATACGCAGTATTTT.